The sequence of this TCR beta chain was determined in a study of vaccination and CD4 T cells after COVID-19. Study details: Overlapping spike peptides of SARS-CoV-2, HCoV-NL63, HCoV-OC43 and HCoV-229E stimulated the cells.

As regards this clonotype: Its target is unknown.

Indicated treatment: 10-day PBMC culture with coronavirus spike peptide pools or control peptides (ViraFEST assay). V lost 4 bases and J lost 5; bases outside the gene matches: 7. The CDR3 length is 15 residues. Germline V lookup: CDR1 MNHEY, CDR2 SVGEGT. The assay that was used to sequence DNA from cultured CD4+ T cells was the Oncomine TCR Beta short-read assay. In TCRdb, the PCR reads were re-called with MiXCR into one record per CDR3 protein. The table records around 14,000 distinct CDR3 sequences, approximately 52% of them present only once. The specimen sequenced was CD4+ T cells from blood, cultured in vitro. The origin of this receptor is a human donor who had recovered from COVID-19. This rearrangement joins TRBV6-2 or TRBV6-3 to TRBJ2-2, with TRBD2 matching 7 bases. The CDR3 DNA follows: TGTGCCAGCAGTTCGGGGGGAAGGGATACCGGGGAGCTGTTTTTT. It encodes CASSSGGRDTGELFF.